These 32 T cell receptor beta chains originate from one sample sequenced in a study of shared clonotypes between healthy human individuals. Here immunoSEQ multiplex PCR was the method, and the copy in TCRdb shows in-frame clones only, minus some. Among 2 million to 2.5 million clones listed, approximately 94% were seen once. The sequencing sample was made of naive CD4+ T cells sorted from blood. Subset given: CD45RA+ positively selected. The receptor set was obtained from a man between 18 and 35 years old in good health.

J is TRBJ2-5 and V is TRBV6-5; D is undetermined. There are 14 residues in the CDR3. Looked up from germline, CDR1 is MNHEY and CDR2 is SVGAGI. V lost 0 bases, J lost 1 base, and 6 bases lay in between. The DNA of the CDR3 is TGTGCCAGCAGTTACTCTGAAGTCCAAGAGACCCAGTACTTC. As protein: CASSYSEVQETQYF.

The chain is built from TRBV9 and TRBJ1-1; 8 nucleotides agree with TRBD1. V lost 4 bases, J lost 4 bases, and 12 bases stayed unmatched. Per germline, CDR1 SGDLS and CDR2 YYNGEE. This CDR3 region has 16 residues. CDR3 sequence: CASSLSGGEGGTEAFF. The CDR3 DNA reads as TGTGCCAGCAGCCTATCAGGGGGCGAAGGGGGCACTGAAGCTTTCTTT.

V gene TRBV28 combines with J gene TRBJ1-6, with D uncertain. Germline CDR1 reads MDHEN; CDR2 reads SYDVKM. The CDR3 has 15 residues. The ends were cut back, 2 bases at V and 4 bases at J, with 9 bases in the middle. CDR3 nucleotides: TGTGCCAGCAGTTTACTGGGTTCTTATAATTCACCCCTCCACTTT. Its translation: CASSLLGSYNSPLHF.

The chain is built from TRBV9 and TRBJ1-1, with TRBD1 as a possible D gene (6 bases). The CDR3 runs to 18 residues. Trimming stripped 0 bases from V and 1 base from J, with 19 bases between. CDR1 and CDR2 (germline): SGDLS, YYNGEE. This CDR3 is CASSVASGWGHTNTEAFF. The CDR3 region has the DNA TGTGCCAGCAGCGTAGCCTCGGGCTGGGGACACACGAACACTGAAGCTTTCTTT.

The chain's CDR3 is CASRRTGVETQYF. As DNA, the CDR3 is TGTGCCAGCAGGCGCACAGGGGTGGAGACCCAGTACTTC. V gene TRBV6-5 combines with J gene TRBJ2-5, with 7 nucleotides matching TRBD1. From germline, CDR1 is MNHEY and CDR2 SVGAGI. The V and J ends lost 6 bases and 5 bases, in that order; junction bases with no gene match: 6. The length of the CDR3 is 13 residues.

This chain links TRBV30 with TRBJ2-7; a possible D gene is TRBD2 (5 bases). The V and J ends lost 2 bases and 9 bases respectively, with 17 bases between them. This CDR3 spans 13 amino acids. Germline V gene data show CDR1 as GTSNPN and CDR2 as SVGIG (reference sequence). The CDR3 protein is CAWSYEVPRGQYF. DNA of the CDR3: TGTGCCTGGAGTTATGAGGTGCCCCGGGGGCAGTACTTC.

Remarks on this clone: Other DNA sequences in this sample translate to the same CDR3. The rearrangement joins TRBV2 to TRBJ2-5; no definite D call. The germline V gene has CDR1 SNHLY and CDR2 FYNNEI. The length of the CDR3 is 10 residues. Trimming pared 8 bases from V and 5 bases from J, leaving 6 bases between. The CDR3 sequence is CASRRETQYF. CDR3 in DNA: TGTGCCAGCCGAAGGGAGACCCAGTACTTC. The variable domain in full, completed from reference TRBV2 and TRBJ2-5, reads EPEVTQTPSHQVTQMGQEVILRCVPISNHLYFYWYRQILGQKVEFLVSFYNNEISEKSEIFDDQFSVERPDGSNFTLKIRSTKLEDSAMYFCASRRETQYFGPGTRLLVL.

This chain joins TRBV7-9 and TRBJ2-1; TRBD2 matches at 12 bases. The CDR3 spans 13 residues. Germline CDR1 reads SEHNR; CDR2 reads FQNEAQ (reference sequence). Trimming removed 1 base from V and 15 bases from J; junction bases left unmatched: 4. In nucleotides, the CDR3 is TGTGCCAGCAGCTTAGAGACTAGCGGGAGCCTGTTCTTC. This translates into CASSLETSGSLFF.

The chain recombines TRBV4-2 with TRBJ2-1; D ambiguous. The CDR3 spans 16 residues. The germline V gene has CDR1 LGHNA and CDR2 YNFKEQ. Trimming shortened V by 0 bases and J by 1 base, and 10 bases separated the two germline ends. This chain's CDR3 is CASSQDRVPSYNEQFF. The DNA for the CDR3 is TGTGCCAGCAGCCAAGACCGTGTACCATCCTACAATGAGCAGTTCTTC.

The J gene is TRBJ2-5, the V gene TRBV9, with 7 positions matching TRBD1. The length of the CDR3 is 14 residues. Unmatched junction bases numbered 4, after V lost 0 bases and J lost 5 bases. CDR1 SGDLS and CDR2 YYNGEE come from the germline V gene. CDR3 loop: CASSVVPGQETQYF. CDR3 sequence (DNA): TGTGCCAGCAGCGTAGTACCGGGACAGGAGACCCAGTACTTC.

The chain is built from TRBV10-3 and TRBJ1-6; 8 bases line up with TRBD1. The CDR3 loop spans 15 amino acids. V lost 1 base and J lost 7; bases outside the gene matches: 3. The germline CDR1 and CDR2 sequences are ENHRY and SYGVKD. CDR3 nucleotides: TGTGCCATCAGTGAGTTCCAGGGGGCAAATTCACCCCTCCACTTT. Its translation: CAISEFQGANSPLHF.

This chain connects TRBV29-1 to TRBJ1-2, with D perhaps matching TRBD1 (5 bases). Per germline, CDR1 SQVTM and CDR2 ANQGSEA. Trimming took off 4 bases at V and 9 bases at J, with 12 bases between the two ends. The CDR3 runs 11 residues. CDR3 protein: CSVVREGSYTF. Written as DNA, the CDR3 is TGCAGCGTTGTCAGGGAGGGTAGCTACACCTTC. The full variable domain, its missing parts supplied by reference TRBV29-1 and TRBJ1-2, is SAVISQKPSRDICQRGTSLTIQCQVDSQVTMMFWYRQQPGQSLTLIATANQGSEATYESGFVIDKFPISRPNLTFSTLTVSNMSPEDSSIYLCSVVREGSYTFGSGTRLTVV.

This clone was counted once. V usage is TRBV6-5 and J usage is TRBJ2-7; D possibly corresponds to TRBD2 (6 bases). This CDR3 region has 14 residues. CDR1 and CDR2 from the germline V gene are MNHEY and SVGAGI. V lost 5 bases and J 2 bases, leaving 13 bases between the germline ends. The CDR3 nucleotides are TGTGCCAGCAGTAACATAGCGGTAGCCTACGAGCAGTACTTC. Its protein product is CASSNIAVAYEQYF.

CDR3 region: CAWREGTGYSNQPQHF. The CDR3 DNA follows: TGTGCCTGGAGGGAGGGGACAGGTTATAGCAATCAGCCCCAGCATTTT. The genes are TRBV30 and TRBJ1-5; 8 nucleotides align to TRBD1. The germline V gene encodes CDR1 GTSNPN and CDR2 SVGIG (reference sequence). The CDR3 contains 16 residues. Losses at the gene ends were 3 bases for V and 0 bases for J; bases not matched to a gene: 7.

The chain links TRBV19 to TRBJ2-7, with 9 bases identical to TRBD1. CDR1 and CDR2 (germline): LNHDA, SQIVND (reference sequence). This CDR3 contains 15 residues. V lost 4 bases and J lost 1; bases outside the gene matches: 5. CDR3 sequence reads: CASSKTGGDSYEQYF. As DNA, the CDR3 is TGTGCCAGTAGTAAAACAGGGGGCGATTCCTACGAGCAGTACTTC.

The rearrangement joins TRBV4-1 to TRBJ2-5; 8 bases fit TRBD2. Germline loops: CDR1 MGHRA, CDR2 YSYEKL. Losses at the gene ends were 4 bases for V and 0 bases for J; bases not matched to a gene: 7. There are 16 residues in the CDR3. DNA of the CDR3: TGCGCCAGCAGCCGAGATAGCGGGGAATACCAAGAGACCCAGTACTTC. It yields the protein CASSRDSGEYQETQYF.

The rearrangement joins TRBV7-9 to TRBJ1-6, with D possibly being TRBD1 (5 bases). Germline assignment: CDR1 SEHNR and CDR2 FQNEAQ (reference sequence). The ends were cut back, 1 base at V and 8 bases at J, with 15 bases in the middle. CDR3 size: 16 residues. The CDR3 DNA reads as TGTGCCAGCAGCTTAGATTGGGTCGGGGCAGATTCACCCCTCCACTTT. It translates to CASSLDWVGADSPLHF.

The chain couples TRBV2 to TRBJ2-2; D is possibly TRBD1 (6 bases). Germline V gene sequence: CDR1 SNHLY, CDR2 FYNNEI. The CDR3 totals 13 residues. Trimming shortened V by 7 bases and J by 1 base, and 7 bases separated the two germline ends. CDR3 in amino acids: CASKQGNTGELFF. DNA of the CDR3: TGTGCCAGCAAACAGGGGAACACCGGGGAGCTGTTTTTT.

The rearrangement joins TRBV19 to TRBJ2-5, with 13 positions matching TRBD2. Germline CDR1 is LNHDA and CDR2 is SQIVND (reference sequence). This CDR3 has 16 residues. The J segment lost 5 bases and the V segment lost 5 bases, leaving 8 bases of the junction unmatched. This CDR3 reads CASSPLGLAGQETQYF. CDR3 bases: TGTGCCAGTAGTCCCCTGGGACTAGCGGGACAGGAGACCCAGTACTTC.

The gene calls are TRBV6-6 and TRBJ2-7; maybe TRBD2 (7 bases). The CDR3 is 15 residues long. Per the germline V gene, CDR1 is MNHNY and CDR2 is SVGAGI (reference sequence). The V end was cut by 7 bases, the J end by 7 bases, with 23 bases between. CDR3 nucleotide sequence: TGTGCCAGCACTCCCTCTGAGGGGGGGTGGAGGGAGCAGTACTTC. It translates to CASTPSEGGWREQYF.

V usage is TRBV30 and J usage is TRBJ1-1, with 10 positions matching TRBD1. The CDR3 is made up of 15 amino acids. The J segment lost 3 bases and the V segment lost 1 base, leaving 5 bases of the junction unmatched. Germline V gene lookup returns CDR1 GTSNPN and CDR2 SVGIG (reference sequence). The CDR3 sequence is CAWSETGGGYTEAFF. In DNA form, the CDR3 reads TGTGCCTGGAGTGAGACAGGGGGCGGATACACTGAAGCTTTCTTT. Full variable domain (missing parts from reference TRBV30 and TRBJ1-1): SQTIHQWPATLVQPVGSPLSLECTVEGTSNPNLYWYRQAAGRGLQLLFYSVGIGQISSEVPQNLSASRPQDRQFILSSKKLLLSDSGFYLCAWSETGGGYTEAFFGQGTRLTVV.

Concerning this clone itself: Within the sample, other DNA sequences also encode this same CDR3. The V and J genes are TRBV5-6 and TRBJ2-7, with a possible D match to TRBD2 (5 bases). Germline V lookup: CDR1 SGHDT, CDR2 YYEEEE. The CDR3 runs 15 residues. V dropped 0 bases and J dropped 4 bases, with 14 bases sitting between them. This chain's CDR3 is CASSLGSGSSYEQYF. Written as DNA, the CDR3 is TGTGCCAGCAGCTTGGGAAGTGGGAGTAGTTACGAGCAGTACTTC.

The rearrangement uses TRBV19 and TRBJ2-7; 9 bases align to TRBD1. CDR3 length: 16 residues. V shed 3 bases and J 9 bases; nucleotides not matched to a gene: 15. The germline gives CDR1 LNHDA, CDR2 SQIVND (reference sequence). CDR3 region: CASSIPPGTGSDGQYF. The CDR3 DNA reads TGTGCCAGTAGTATCCCCCCAGGGACAGGGTCGGATGGGCAGTACTTC.

The chain carries TRBV5-3 and TRBJ1-6; 11 bases fit TRBD1. TRBV5-3 is an ORF, and what it does is uncertain. Trimming cost V 4 bases and J 5 bases; bases outside gene matches: 2. The CDR3 is 15 residues long. The CDR3 DNA reads as TGTGCCAGAAGCGGACAGGGGGCAAATAATTCACCCCTCCACTTT. Its protein product is CARSGQGANNSPLHF.

The count of this clone is one. The rearrangement uses TRBV5-1 and TRBJ2-7, with TRBD1 matching 9 bases. This CDR3 comprises 15 residues. Germline CDR1 and CDR2: SGHRS and YFSETQ. The ends lost 3 bases at V and 0 bases at J; junction bases unmatched: 4. CDR3 nucleotide sequence: TGCGCCAGCAGCTCGGGACAGGGCTACTCCTACGAGCAGTACTTC. Translation gives CASSSGQGYSYEQYF.

The rearrangement links TRBV6-5 to TRBJ1-1, with D possibly matching TRBD1 (6 bases). CDR3 size: 14 residues. The V gene's germline CDR1 is MNHEY and CDR2 SVGAGI. V dropped 7 bases and J dropped 0 bases, with 12 bases sitting between them. The CDR3 DNA is TGTGCCAGCATTGGACAGAGTATGAACACTGAAGCTTTCTTT. Amino acids: CASIGQSMNTEAFF.

This sequence joins TRBV5-6 and TRBJ1-1; TRBD1 matches 7 bases. The germline V gene encodes CDR1 SGHDT and CDR2 YYEEEE. The CDR3 is 14 residues long. The ends lost 6 bases at V and 1 base at J; junction bases unmatched: 6. The DNA of the CDR3 is TGTGCCAGCAAAAGTGGGACAGCGAACACTGAAGCTTTCTTT. Amino acid sequence: CASKSGTANTEAFF.

The chain recombines TRBV5-1 with TRBJ1-5, with D perhaps TRBD1 (5 bases). Germline V lookup: CDR1 SGHRS, CDR2 YFSETQ. V lost 7 bases and J 4 bases, leaving 12 bases between the germline ends. This CDR3 has 13 residues. The CDR3 region has the DNA TGCGCCAGCCGTTTAGACAGTAATCAGCCCCAGCATTTT. It encodes CASRLDSNQPQHF. Combining the CDR3 with reference TRBV5-1 and TRBJ1-5 gives the whole variable domain KAGVTQTPRYLIKTRGQQVTLSCSPISGHRSVSWYQQTPGQGLQFLFEYFSETQRNKGNFPGRFSGRQFSNSRSEMNVSTLELGDSALYLCASRLDSNQPQHFGDGTRLSIL.

The chain's CDR3 is CASSLVVADYTGELFF. As DNA, the CDR3 is TGCGCCAGCAGCTTGGTTGTAGCGGACTATACCGGGGAGCTGTTTTTT. The V gene is TRBV5-1, the J gene TRBJ2-2, with a weak D call TRBD2 (6 bases). The germline V gene has CDR1 SGHRS and CDR2 YFSETQ. V lost 0 bases and J lost 5, with 14 bases in between. The CDR3 totals 16 residues.

In regard to this clone: The sample holds other DNA sequences that translate to the same CDR3. The chain links TRBV5-1 to TRBJ2-5, with D tentatively TRBD2 (6 bases). The germline CDR1 and CDR2 sequences are SGHRS and YFSETQ. This CDR3 is built from 15 residues. Trimming left V 1 base short and J 2 bases short, with 12 bases between. The CDR3 DNA reads TGCGCCAGCAGCTTGTTAGGGACTGGTCAAGAGACCCAGTACTTC. It translates to CASSLLGTGQETQYF.

This sequence joins TRBV19 and TRBJ2-3, with D unresolved. The CDR3 has 15 residues. CDR1 LNHDA and CDR2 SQIVND come from the germline V gene (reference sequence). V shed 5 bases and J shed 0 bases, with 12 bases lying between them. CDR3 region: CASSPSLASTDTQYF. In nucleotides, the CDR3 is TGTGCCAGTAGTCCGTCTTTGGCTAGCACAGATACGCAGTATTTT.

This clone is a singleton in its sample. V gene TRBV11-2 combines with J gene TRBJ1-1; no reliable D call. Per the germline V gene, CDR1 is SGHAT and CDR2 is FQNNGV. CDR3 size: 13 residues. Trimming shortened V by 5 bases and J by 5 bases, and 12 bases separated the two germline ends. The chain's CDR3 is CASSADLGTEAFF. The DNA of the CDR3 is TGTGCCAGCAGCGCCGACCTGGGGACTGAAGCTTTCTTT.